This TCR beta chain was sequenced during a study of OX40 agonist ivuxolimab in advanced cancers. Background on the study: In this cohort, patients received ivuxolimab, an agonistic anti-OX40 (CD134) antibody.

This CDR3 has 15 amino acids. With V trimmed by 6 bases and J by 4 bases, 7 bases remained unmatched. Germline V gene sequence: CDR1 MDHEN, CDR2 SYDVKM. The table came from immunoSEQ multiplex PCR; TCRdb's copy has only in-frame clones and leaves some out. Of 57,000 or so clones in the sample, 84% were seen once. This clone was seen more than once but under ten times. This specimen was CD4+ or CD8+ T cells sorted from blood, taken in a trial of the OX40 agonist ivuxolimab. The gene calls are TRBV28 and TRBJ1-5; 9 positions match TRBD1. This TCR derives from an adult with an advanced solid tumor such as melanoma, head and neck, liver or kidney cancer. The CDR3 loop reads CASRRGDRANQPQHF. CDR3 DNA sequence: TGTGCCAGCAGAAGGGGGGACAGGGCAAATCAGCCCCAGCATTTT.